This TCR beta chain originates from a study of tumor and adjacent non-tumor tissue in lung cancer (dated by TCRdb to the late 2010s). As for the study more broadly: Patients with adenocarcinoma (approximately 11), squamous cell carcinoma (2) and small cell lung cancer (1) were included in the cohort. Ages among the 15 or so patients ranged from about 30 to 80 years, there were roughly 10 men and 5 women, and disease was at TNM stage I to III. In total, sequencing yielded 125,075,908 productive TCRbeta reads, which works out to an average of approximately 4.1 million reads per sample. Bulk TCRbeta repertoires were compared between lung tumor tissue and matched distant non-tumor lung tissue obtained from about 16 lung cancer patients. Fewer than 35 paired specimens, one tumor and one normal lung sample per patient, were profiled by TCRbeta CDR3 sequencing.

About this clonotype: The specificity of this receptor is unknown. A read error may be the cause here, since a much bigger clone is one base away.

Paper-wide results and their limitations: TCR diversity was significantly higher in younger patients, and greater tumor TCR diversity was associated with shorter overall survival and shorter disease-free survival. The sequencing platform is not named in the methods, and unique molecular identifiers are not mentioned. Significantly higher TCR diversity (inverse Simpson) was observed in tumor tissue than in normal lung tissue (roughly 390 vs 170, P = 0.0075, Mann-Whitney U test). Peripheral blood was not sequenced, so blood TCRbeta repertoires were not examined in the lung cancer patients of the study. Only about 14 patients were in the cohort, and the authors stated that larger samples and more detailed clinical data are needed. In normal lung, the top 100 clones accounted for a significantly larger cumulative share of the repertoire than in tumor tissue.

There are 17 amino acids in the CDR3, from cysteine to phenylalanine inclusive. Of all the DNA, just the CDR3 is kept, 51 bases in frame from base 1. CDR1 and CDR2, per the germline V gene, are MGHRA and YSYEKL. After removal of 4 bases from V and 5 bases from J, the junction retains 10 bases not matched to a gene. To prepare the library, multiplex PCR was applied. The sample was run on an Illumina HiSeq 2500. TCRbeta libraries were built by three rounds of nested PCR using primers (Table S4), following protocols modified from ARM-PCR. PCR products of 200-500 bp were gel-excised and purified with the QIAquick gel extraction kit before sequencing. Turning to the authors' computational methods: Trimmomatic was used to clean the reads, FLASH merged the cleaned reads into complete CDR3 sequences, and MiTCR assigned the sequences to V(D)J germline segments. Clonal diversity was computed as the inverse Simpson's index with VDJtools. In-frame sequences lacking a premature stop codon were counted as productive reads. Using fastp trimming at Q25 and MiXCR clonotype assembly, TCRdb reanalyzed the public sequencing data and kept in-frame beta chains. Rows merge per CDR3 protein into single entries with the most common DNA and genes. These V and J calls rely on TCRdb rather than the paper's analysis. The sample table shows roughly 75,000 distinct CDR3 sequences, and approximately 81% are seen once. 40% to 65% of the sample lies in the top ten.

RNA was isolated from bulk, unsorted tissue, and RNA quality was assessed with a NanoDrop ND-1000 and an Agilent 2100. For the normal lung samples, distant non-tumor tissue was collected more than 3 cm away from the tumor edge. All donors had newly diagnosed lung cancer, had not received prior chemotherapy, and were admitted for thoracic surgery in China between August and November 2014. Anyone who had undergone radiotherapy or chemotherapy before, or who had another cancer at the same time, was left out of the study. Surgical tissue pieces of about 1-2.3 cm3 were preserved in RNAlater solution and stored at -80 °C until use.

The V and J segments used are TRBV4-1 and TRBJ2-1, with 11 middle bases fitting TRBD2. This clonotype was sampled from a man in his sixties with non-small cell lung cancer. The sample comprised distant non-tumor lung tissue. The CDR3 here reads CASSRHRLAGGNNEQFF. In nucleotides, the sequence is TGCGCCAGCAGCCGACATCGCCTAGCGGGGGGAAACAATGAGCAGTTCTTC.